Each of the 20 T cell receptor beta chains below was sequenced from the same sample in a study of T cell responses to AZD1222 COVID-19 vaccine. Repertoires were generated with immunoSEQ multiplex PCR, while TCRdb's copy carries only in-frame clones and drops some. The repertoire has 140,000 to 150,000 clones, around 90% of them found once; the top ten carry around 5%. The sequencing used peripheral blood, collected on day 0 of AZD1222 vaccination. These receptors came from an adult in good health.

This sequence joins TRBV7-9 and TRBJ2-7; tentative D call: TRBD1 (6 bases). Per germline, CDR1 SEHNR and CDR2 FQNEAQ (reference sequence). The V and J ends lost 5 bases and 6 bases respectively, with 20 bases between them. This CDR3 is 15 amino acids long. This chain's CDR3 is CASSRKLSGQTEQYF. The DNA of the CDR3 is TGTGCCAGCAGCCGGAAACTGTCAGGACAGACCGAGCAGTACTTC. Using reference TRBV7-9 and TRBJ2-7 for the parts outside the CDR3, the full variable domain is DTGVSQNPRHKITKRGQNVTFRCDPISEHNRLYWYRQTLGQGPEFLTYFQNEAQLEKSRLLSDRFSAERPKGSFSTLEIQRTEQGDSAMYLCASSRKLSGQTEQYFGPGTRLTVT.

The chain carries TRBV5-4 and TRBJ2-3, with 11 bases that match TRBD1. V dropped 4 bases and J dropped 4; count of bases not matched to a gene: 8. The CDR3 runs to 16 residues. Per germline, CDR1 SGHNT and CDR2 YYREEE (reference sequence). The CDR3 loop reads CASSVGTGGVSDTQYF. As DNA, the CDR3 is TGTGCCAGCAGCGTCGGGACAGGGGGTGTGTCAGATACGCAGTATTTT.

The V gene is TRBV20-1, the J gene TRBJ2-4; TRBD1 or TRBD2 may be the D gene (6 bases each). CDR1 DFQATT and CDR2 SNEGSKA come from the germline V gene (reference sequence). The V end lost 3 bases, the J end lost 1 base, and 16 bases lay between the germline ends. This CDR3 has 16 amino acids. In DNA, the CDR3 is TGCAGTGCTAGTGGACAGACGCGGGGCGCCAAAAACATTCAGTACTTC. Amino acid sequence: CSASGQTRGAKNIQYF.

The chain is built from TRBV4-1 and TRBJ1-1, with TRBD1 matching 10 bases. The CDR3 totals 15 residues. Trimming took 4 bases from V and 3 from J; bases not matched to a gene: 5. The germline V gene encodes CDR1 MGHRA and CDR2 YSYEKL. The CDR3 spells CASSLPGTGDTEAFF. The CDR3, as DNA: TGCGCCAGCAGCCTTCCCGGGACAGGGGACACTGAAGCTTTCTTT.

This chain connects TRBV27 to TRBJ1-5; the D is unclear. The V gene lost 3 bases and the J gene lost 2 bases, with 5 bases spanning the gap. The V gene's germline CDR1 is MNHEY and CDR2 SMNVEV (reference sequence). The CDR3 runs 13 residues. The CDR3 nucleotides are TGTGCCAGCAGTTTCGAGGGCAATCAGCCCCAGCATTTT. Translation: CASSFEGNQPQHF.

The chain links TRBV7-7 to TRBJ2-5; no definite D call. Germline-derived CDR1 and CDR2 are SSHAT and FNYEAQ (reference sequence). Trimming left V 2 bases short and J 0 bases short, with 13 bases between. This CDR3 has 16 amino acids. CDR3 protein: CASSLSRAVYQETQYF. CDR3 nucleotide sequence: TGTGCCAGCAGCTTAAGCCGGGCCGTGTACCAAGAGACCCAGTACTTC. The full variable domain, in which reference TRBV7-7 and TRBJ2-5 provide the parts outside the CDR3, is GAGVSQSPRYKVTKRGQDVTLRCDPISSHATLYWYQQALGQGPEFLTYFNYEAQPDKSGLPSDRFSAERPEGSISTLTIQRTEQRDSAMYRCASSLSRAVYQETQYFGPGTRLLVL.

The V gene is TRBV7-2, the J gene TRBJ2-7, with 9 bases matching TRBD2. The CDR3 is 14 residues long. V was clipped by 3 bases and J by 3 bases; unmatched bases: 3. Germline values: CDR1 SGHTA, CDR2 FQGNSA. The CDR3 DNA reads TGTGCCAGCAGCTTTAGCGGGAGTGTCTACGAGCAGTACTTC. As protein: CASSFSGSVYEQYF.

V gene TRBV3-1 (or the pseudogene TRBV3-2) combines with J gene TRBJ1-4, with D perhaps matching TRBD1 (5 bases). Germline CDR1 and CDR2: LGHDT and YNNKEL (reference sequence). This CDR3 has 14 residues. Trimming shortened V by 6 bases and J by 8 bases, and 16 bases separated the two germline ends. For the CDR3, the DNA is TGTGCCAGCAGTTATTCGGGGGGTCTAGAAAAACTGTTTTTT. Its protein product is CASSYSGGLEKLFF.

The genes are TRBV9 and TRBJ2-1, with 7 positions matching TRBD2. Unmatched junction bases numbered 14, after V lost 4 bases and J lost 13 bases. Germline lookup yields CDR1 SGDLS and CDR2 YYNGEE. The CDR3 spans 14 residues. CDR3 sequence (DNA): TGTGCCAGCAGCTCGGGGGGACTTCTCACCGGACAGTTCTTC. Translated, it gives CASSSGGLLTGQFF. The full variable domain, with the rest looked up from reference TRBV9 and TRBJ2-1, is DSGVTQTPKHLITATGQRVTLRCSPRSGDLSVYWYQQSLDQGLQFLIQYYNGEERAKGNILERFSAQQFPDLHSELNLSSLELGDSALYFCASSSGGLLTGQFFGPGTRLTVL.

The V call is TRBV29-1, the J call TRBJ1-1, with TRBD1 matching 9 bases. Germline V gene data show CDR1 as SQVTM and CDR2 as ANQGSEA. V trimming: 4 bases; J trimming: 2 bases; junction bases outside the gene matches: 11. The CDR3 is 16 amino acids. DNA of the CDR3: TGCAGCGTTGCTTCTCGTACAGGGGGCTTAAACACTGAAGCTTTCTTT. Translating it yields CSVASRTGGLNTEAFF.

This chain joins TRBV5-6 and TRBJ2-7; tentatively, D is TRBD1 or TRBD2 (5 bases each). The V and J ends lost 0 bases and 2 bases respectively, with 15 bases between them. The CDR3 contains 16 residues. Germline V gene sequence: CDR1 SGHDT, CDR2 YYEEEE. The chain's CDR3 is CASSLAQGETTYEQYF. The CDR3 DNA reads TGTGCCAGCAGCTTGGCCCAGGGTGAGACTACCTACGAGCAGTACTTC.

The CDR3 reads CASSSQGGNTIYF. CDR3 coding DNA: TGCGCCAGCAGCTCACAGGGAGGGAACACCATATATTTT. This chain links TRBV5-1 with TRBJ1-3; D may be TRBD1 (6 bases). The germline gives CDR1 SGHRS, CDR2 YFSETQ. There are 13 residues in the CDR3. V shed 3 bases and J shed 7 bases, with 11 bases lying between them. The full variable domain, with the rest looked up from reference TRBV5-1 and TRBJ1-3, is KAGVTQTPRYLIKTRGQQVTLSCSPISGHRSVSWYQQTPGQGLQFLFEYFSETQRNKGNFPGRFSGRQFSNSRSEMNVSTLELGDSALYLCASSSQGGNTIYFGEGSWLTVV.

The rearrangement uses TRBV7-2 and TRBJ2-1; 8 positions agree with TRBD2. This CDR3 contains 15 residues. The V segment lost 5 bases and the J segment 5 bases; nucleotides outside the gene matches: 8. From germline, CDR1 is SGHTA and CDR2 FQGNSA. The CDR3 sequence is CASSQRRGGHNEQFF. The CDR3, as DNA: TGTGCCAGCAGCCAAAGACGGGGGGGCCACAATGAGCAGTTCTTC. Variable domain in full (rest from reference TRBV7-2 and TRBJ2-1): GAGVSQSPSNKVTEKGKDVELRCDPISGHTALYWYRQSLGQGLEFLIYFQGNSAPDKSGLPSDRFSAERTGGSVSTLTIQRTQQEDSAVYLCASSQRRGGHNEQFFGPGTRLTVL.

This chain uses TRBV3-1 (or the pseudogene TRBV3-2) with TRBJ2-7, with 7 nucleotides matching TRBD1. Germline loops: CDR1 LGHDT, CDR2 YNNKEL (reference sequence). Trimming cost V 6 bases and J 2 bases; bases outside gene matches: 7. This CDR3 is 14 amino acids long. The CDR3 spells CASRRTDRTYEQYF. DNA for the CDR3: TGTGCCAGCAGAAGGACGGACAGGACCTACGAGCAGTACTTC.

The genes are TRBV15 and TRBJ1-5, with TRBD1 matching 7 bases. V shed 6 bases, J shed 10 bases, and the junction held 21 bases outside the gene matches. The CDR3 extends over 17 amino acids. Germline CDR1 LNHNV, CDR2 YYDKDF (reference sequence). The CDR3 loop is CATRDLTGPLFGTPQHF. CDR3 nucleotides: TGTGCCACCAGGGACCTGACAGGGCCCCTCTTTGGAACCCCCCAGCATTTT.

The chain uses TRBV24-1 and TRBJ2-2; 8 bases align to TRBD2. This CDR3 has 15 residues. Germline CDR1 KGHDR, CDR2 SFDVKD. The ends lost 5 bases at V and 1 base at J; junction bases unmatched: 2. The CDR3 protein is CATSARGGNTGELFF. The CDR3 DNA reads TGTGCCACCAGTGCACGGGGGGGGAACACCGGGGAGCTGTTTTTT.

This rearrangement joins TRBV3-1 (or the pseudogene TRBV3-2) to TRBJ1-6, with a weak D call TRBD1 (6 bases). Per the germline V gene, CDR1 is LGHDT and CDR2 is YNNKEL (reference sequence). The CDR3 is 17 amino acids. The ends were cut back, 1 base at V and 4 bases at J, with 14 bases in the middle. The CDR3 region has the DNA TGTGCCAGCAGCCAAGGGACAGCGGAGGTGTATAATTCACCCCTCCACTTT. Protein sequence: CASSQGTAEVYNSPLHF.

The chain uses TRBV24-1 and TRBJ2-7, with TRBD1 matching over 10 bases. From germline, CDR1 is KGHDR and CDR2 SFDVKD. CDR3 length: 15 amino acids. The junction had 4 bases not matched to a gene; V was cut back by 4 bases and J by 2 bases. Here the CDR3 DNA reads TGTGCCACCAGTGAAACTGGGACAGGGGCCTACGAGCAGTACTTC. The encoded protein is CATSETGTGAYEQYF.

The genes are TRBV13 and TRBJ1-1; D is uncertain. This CDR3 has 15 amino acids. CDR1 PRHDT and CDR2 FYEKMQ come from the germline V gene (reference sequence). V lost 6 bases, J lost 0 bases, and 14 bases lay in between. The DNA of the CDR3 is TGTGCCAGCAGGAAGGATGTGGGCATGAACACTGAAGCTTTCTTT. Its translation is CASRKDVGMNTEAFF.

V usage is TRBV6-2 or TRBV6-3 and J usage is TRBJ2-1; D uncertain. V gave up 5 bases and J gave up 4 bases, with 12 bases separating them. The V gene's germline CDR1 is MNHEY and CDR2 SVGEGT. This CDR3 spans 14 amino acids. CDR3 sequence: CASSVFGLYNEQFF. CDR3 nucleotides: TGTGCCAGCAGTGTTTTCGGGCTATACAATGAGCAGTTCTTC.